The T cell receptor beta chain under discussion was sequenced for a study of cytomegalovirus exposure and HLA in healthy donors. PCR was performed using 60 Vbeta and 13 Jbeta primers. The table came from immunoSEQ multiplex PCR; TCRdb's copy has only in-frame clones and leaves some out. The table includes 150,000 or so clones, about 75% detected once. Germline loops: CDR1 SGHNT, CDR2 YYREEE (reference sequence). This CDR3 is built from 15 residues. After removal of 4 bases from V and 2 bases from J, the junction contained 3 bases not matched to a gene. The sample comprised PBMCs. The source is a female donor in good health and CMV-seronegative. The V gene is TRBV5-4, the J gene TRBJ2-1; 10 nucleotides line up with TRBD1. The CDR3, as DNA: TGTGCCAGCAGCATCGGGACAGGGGCCTACAATGAGCAGTTCTTC. Protein: CASSIGTGAYNEQFF.